This T cell receptor beta chain was retrieved from a study of cytomegalovirus exposure and HLA in healthy donors. The overall study: Genotyping showed around four fifths of 398 donors falling in the Caucasian-associated ancestry cluster.

Study-wide findings and caveats: The Asian-associated ancestry cluster reportedly had fewer N-insertions than the approximately 670-donor mean in a later analysis.

Primers for the PCR totalled 60 Vbeta and 13 Jbeta. Profiled with immunoSEQ multiplex PCR; TCRdb holds only in-frame clones, not every one. Of 50,000 to 70,000 clones in the sample, about 80% are singletons; the top ten hold 3.5% to 4%. As regards this clone: The antigen remains undetermined.

This CDR3 region has 14 residues. V was clipped by 1 base and J by 2 bases, with 9 bases between them. CDR1 is SGHTA, CDR2 FQGNSA, per germline. Donors showed nominal health when sampled, although they likely had unrecorded immune exposures. Material: PBMCs. The rearrangement joins TRBV7-2 to TRBJ2-7, with D possibly matching TRBD1 (6 bases). This TCR was sampled from a middle-aged woman in good health and CMV-seronegative. The CDR3 DNA sequence: TGTGCCAGCAGCTTAGTTGGGACACCCTACGAGCAGTACTTC. Amino acids: CASSLVGTPYEQYF.